These 3 T cell receptor beta chains originate from one sample sequenced in a study of blood T cell repertoires in COVID-19. Measured with immunoSEQ multiplex PCR; TCRdb has only the in-frame clones, and not every one. The repertoire holds roughly 120,000 clones, approximately 67% seen once, with less than 10% in the top ten. Material for sequencing was peripheral blood. These TCRs come from a woman aged 60-75 years with acute or convalescent COVID-19.

The rearrangement joins TRBV4-3 to TRBJ2-1, with D unresolved. The CDR3 contains 14 residues. Trimming took 8 bases from V and 5 from J, leaving 16 bases between them. The germline V gene has CDR1 LGHNA and CDR2 YSLEER. In nucleotides, the CDR3 is TGCGCCAGCTCAGTGCAAAGACTTGACAATGAGCAGTTCTTC. This sequence encodes CASSVQRLDNEQFF.

V is TRBV12-3 or TRBV12-4 and J is TRBJ1-2; no reliable D call. The CDR3 covers 12 residues. V was trimmed by 5 bases and J by 4 bases, leaving 8 bases between them. CDR3 sequence: CASSLRGYGYTF. The CDR3 nucleotides are TGTGCCAGCAGTCTCCGGGGCTATGGCTACACCTTC.

V is TRBV3-1 (or the pseudogene TRBV3-2) and J is TRBJ2-7, with D maybe TRBD2 (6 bases). This CDR3 region has 12 residues. Between the trimmed V and J ends, which lost 4 bases and 7 bases, there was a span of 11 bases. Per germline, CDR1 LGHDT and CDR2 YNNKEL (reference sequence). The chain's CDR3 is CASSLVRGEQYF. CDR3 coding DNA: TGTGCCAGCAGCCTAGTTCGGGGGGAGCAGTACTTC.